These 13 T cell receptor beta chains originate from one sample sequenced in a study of T cell responses to AZD1222 COVID-19 vaccine. TCRdb keeps only in-frame clones here, not all; method: immunoSEQ multiplex PCR. This sample has 100,000 or so clones, with 88% found just once. The sequencing here drew on peripheral blood, taken on day 0 of AZD1222 vaccination. These receptors were collected from an adult in good health.

J is TRBJ2-1 and V is TRBV20-1, with TRBD2 as a possible D gene (6 bases). The CDR3 is 15 residues long. In germline, CDR1 is DFQATT, CDR2 SNEGSKA (reference sequence). Trimming took off 3 bases at V and 0 bases at J, with 12 bases between the two ends. In nucleotides, the CDR3 is TGCAGTGCTAGTGACGGGAGCAGCTCCTACAATGAGCAGTTCTTC. Protein: CSASDGSSSYNEQFF.

This rearrangement joins TRBV6-5 to TRBJ1-1, with 9 bases matching TRBD1. The germline V gene encodes CDR1 MNHEY and CDR2 SVGAGI. With V trimmed by 7 bases and J by 4 bases, 7 bases remained unmatched. CDR3 length: 14 amino acids. Here the CDR3 DNA reads TGTGCCAGCACCAAAACAGGGGGCGGCACTGAAGCTTTCTTT. Amino acids: CASTKTGGGTEAFF.

This chain connects TRBV20-1 to TRBJ1-5; 8 positions agree with TRBD1. The germline gives CDR1 DFQATT, CDR2 SNEGSKA (reference sequence). With 3 bases clipped from V and 4 bases from J, the junction kept 2 bases outside the gene matches. The CDR3 totals 13 residues. The CDR3 protein is CSASDRGNQPQHF. The CDR3 DNA follows: TGCAGTGCTAGTGACAGGGGAAATCAGCCCCAGCATTTT.

V is TRBV25-1 and J is TRBJ1-2; tentative D call: TRBD1 (5 bases). Trimming shortened V by 4 bases and J by 8 bases, and 20 bases separated the two germline ends. Germline V gene data show CDR1 as MGHDK and CDR2 as SYGVNS. This CDR3 contains 15 residues. CDR3 in DNA: TGTGCCAGCAGTGGGGCCGGGGGGATACATGTCGGCTACACCTTC. Protein sequence: CASSGAGGIHVGYTF.

The V gene is TRBV9, the J gene TRBJ1-3, with D perhaps matching TRBD1 (6 bases). The CDR3 is made up of 15 amino acids. Germline V gene sequence: CDR1 SGDLS, CDR2 YYNGEE. V lost 4 bases and J lost 2, with 13 bases in between. The CDR3 DNA reads TGTGCCAGCAGCCCAGGGGTGACAGCTGGAAACACCATATATTTT. Protein sequence: CASSPGVTAGNTIYF.

The chain carries TRBV11-3 and TRBJ2-7; 7 bases map to TRBD1. The CDR3 runs 14 residues. Germline V CDR1 and CDR2: SGHNT, YENEEA. V gave up 5 bases and J gave up 4 bases; unmatched junction bases: 8. CDR3 coding DNA: TGTGCCAGCAGCCGTTCACAGGGGACGTACGAGCAGTACTTC. It translates to CASSRSQGTYEQYF.

V and J are TRBV6-1 and TRBJ2-5; D is unresolved. The CDR3 contains 14 residues. V dropped 0 bases and J dropped 1 base, with 6 bases sitting between them. Germline lookup yields CDR1 MNHNS and CDR2 SASEGT. In DNA form, the CDR3 reads TGTGCCAGCAGTGAAGCAAACAGCCAAGAGACCCAGTACTTC. Amino acid sequence: CASSEANSQETQYF.

The chain carries TRBV7-2 and TRBJ2-2, with TRBD1 matching 7 bases. The germline gives CDR1 SGHTA, CDR2 FQGNSA. This CDR3 is built from 15 residues. V gave up 5 bases and J gave up 5 bases; unmatched junction bases: 8. In nucleotides, the CDR3 is TGTGCCAGCAGCCCTAGACAGGGAAAGACCGGGGAGCTGTTTTTT. Its protein product is CASSPRQGKTGELFF. Combining the CDR3 with reference TRBV7-2 and TRBJ2-2 gives the whole variable domain GAGVSQSPSNKVTEKGKDVELRCDPISGHTALYWYRQSLGQGLEFLIYFQGNSAPDKSGLPSDRFSAERTGGSVSTLTIQRTQQEDSAVYLCASSPRQGKTGELFFGEGSRLTVL.

The chain carries TRBV14 and TRBJ2-2; D is ambiguous. The V end was cut by 1 base, the J end by 3 bases, with 15 bases between. This CDR3 region has 17 residues. Per germline, CDR1 SGHDN and CDR2 FVKESK. CDR3 in DNA: TGTGCCAGCAGCCAAGGTTCGGCGACACAGTACACCGGGGAGCTGTTTTTT. It is translated as CASSQGSATQYTGELFF. Combining the CDR3 with reference TRBV14 and TRBJ2-2 gives the whole variable domain EAGVTQFPSHSVIEKGQTVTLRCDPISGHDNLYWYRRVMGKEIKFLLHFVKESKQDESGMPNNRFLAERTGGTYSTLKVQPAELEDSGVYFCASSQGSATQYTGELFFGEGSRLTVL.

The chain couples TRBV2 to TRBJ2-1; 8 nucleotides align to TRBD2. From germline, CDR1 is SNHLY and CDR2 FYNNEI. V shed 1 base and J 0 bases; nucleotides not matched to a gene: 5. The CDR3 sequence is 17 residues long. CDR3: CASSEEGGRSSYNEQFF. CDR3 coding DNA: TGTGCCAGCAGTGAAGAGGGCGGGAGGAGCTCCTACAATGAGCAGTTCTTC. Drawing the rest from reference TRBV2 and TRBJ2-1, the complete variable domain is EPEVTQTPSHQVTQMGQEVILRCVPISNHLYFYWYRQILGQKVEFLVSFYNNEISEKSEIFDDQFSVERPDGSNFTLKIRSTKLEDSAMYFCASSEEGGRSSYNEQFFGPGTRLTVL.

The V and J genes are TRBV30 and TRBJ1-6; TRBD1 might be the D (5 bases). Trimming cost V 0 bases and J 8 bases, with 8 bases left between them. This CDR3 contains 13 residues. Per germline, CDR1 GTSNPN and CDR2 SVGIG (reference sequence). The CDR3 is CAWSVQAYSPLHF. CDR3 coding DNA: TGTGCCTGGAGTGTACAGGCCTATTCACCCCTCCACTTT.

V and J are TRBV27 and TRBJ2-3; D gene unclear. Germline V gene lookup returns CDR1 MNHEY and CDR2 SMNVEV (reference sequence). This CDR3 spans 12 amino acids. Trimming removed 5 bases from V and 2 bases from J, with 5 bases in between. DNA for the CDR3: TGTGCCAGCAGTCCCCACACAGATACGCAGTATTTT. Protein: CASSPHTDTQYF.

This clone has a single count. This chain joins TRBV27 and TRBJ2-3; the D call may be TRBD1 or TRBD2 (5 bases each). Trimming removed 5 bases from V and 2 bases from J, with 23 bases in between. The germline V gene has CDR1 MNHEY and CDR2 SMNVEV (reference sequence). This CDR3 is built from 18 residues. The chain's CDR3 is CASSTRTSGRRDTDTQYF. In nucleotides, the CDR3 is TGTGCCAGCAGTACCCGGACCTCAGGGAGAAGAGACACAGATACGCAGTATTTT.